These 27 T cell receptor beta chains were sequenced from one sample in a study of cytomegalovirus exposure and HLA in healthy donors. The PCR ran on 60 Vbeta and 13 Jbeta primers. Libraries were prepared by immunoSEQ multiplex PCR; TCRdb keeps only in-frame clonotypes and omits some of them. Of more than 200,000 clones in the sample, about 75% are singletons; the top ten hold approximately 1.8%. Sequencing was done on a sample of PBMCs. All receptors come from a male donor in good health and CMV-seronegative.

This chain uses TRBV30 with TRBJ1-2, with a weak D call TRBD1 (5 bases). The CDR3 length is 11 residues. Trimming shortened V by 8 bases and J by 3 bases, and 10 bases separated the two germline ends. The germline V gene encodes CDR1 GTSNPN and CDR2 SVGIG (reference sequence). CDR3: CAGQQDYGYTF. CDR3 bases: TGTGCCGGACAACAGGACTATGGCTACACCTTC.

The chain is built from TRBV11-2 and TRBJ1-1; TRBD1 agrees at 8 bases. V lost 3 bases to trimming and J lost 5 bases; unmatched junction nucleotides: 5. Germline V gives CDR1 SGHAT, CDR2 FQNNGV. The CDR3 has 14 amino acids. The chain's CDR3 is CASSFDRGRTEAFF. In nucleotides, the CDR3 is TGTGCCAGCAGCTTTGACAGGGGAAGGACTGAAGCTTTCTTT.

This clone was counted between two and nine times. The junction departs from germline at one end; a sequencing error may be responsible. This specimen includes other DNA sequences encoding the same CDR3. This chain connects TRBV5-1 to TRBJ1-4; D not certain. Germline V CDR1 and CDR2: SGHRS, YFSETQ. The CDR3 has 14 amino acids. DNA of the CDR3: TGCGCCAGCAGCACAGCGGCAACTAATGAAAAGCTGTTTTTT. Encoded protein: CASSTAATNEKLFF.

This rearrangement joins TRBV4-3 to TRBJ2-2, with D possibly matching TRBD1 (6 bases). Germline values: CDR1 LGHNA, CDR2 YSLEER. V was trimmed by 4 bases and J by 4 bases, leaving 16 bases between them. This CDR3 contains 16 residues. The CDR3 spells CASSRRQAEITGELFF. For the CDR3, the DNA is TGCGCCAGCAGCCGGAGACAGGCCGAGATCACCGGGGAGCTGTTTTTT.

The chain recombines TRBV6-5 with TRBJ2-7; 12 bases line up with TRBD2. V trimming: 4 bases; J trimming: 6 bases; junction bases outside the gene matches: 7. The CDR3 is made up of 15 amino acids. The germline CDR1 and CDR2 sequences are MNHEY and SVGAGI. The CDR3 region is CASSSPSGRAGEQYF. The CDR3 bases are TGTGCCAGCAGTTCGCCTAGCGGGAGGGCCGGCGAGCAGTACTTC.

The V gene is TRBV28, the J gene TRBJ2-7; TRBD1 aligns across 8 bases. The V segment lost 3 bases and the J segment 3 bases; nucleotides outside the gene matches: 10. The CDR3 consists of 16 residues. Germline values: CDR1 MDHEN, CDR2 SYDVKM. DNA of the CDR3: TGTGCCAGCAGTTTTCGGAACTACAGGGGGGACTACGAGCAGTACTTC. This translates into CASSFRNYRGDYEQYF.

This chain links TRBV28 with TRBJ1-2, with unresolved D. Germline-derived CDR1 and CDR2 are MDHEN and SYDVKM. The CDR3 length is 13 residues. Trimming cost V 6 bases and J 0 bases, with 8 bases left between them. The CDR3 is CASSLSTNYGYTF. DNA of the CDR3: TGTGCCAGCAGCCTTAGTACTAACTATGGCTACACCTTC.

On this clone: Its ends do not fully match the called genes, so a read error is possible. V usage is TRBV27 and J usage is TRBJ1-1; no clear D. CDR3 length equals 14 residues. The germline gives CDR1 MNHEY, CDR2 SMNVEV (reference sequence). This chain's CDR3 is CASRLWALNTEAFF. CDR3 sequence (DNA): TGTGCCAGCAGGTTATGGGCCCTGAACACTGAAGCTTTCTTT.

About this clone: The same CDR3 also results from other DNA sequences found in this sample. The chain couples TRBV5-6 to TRBJ1-5; no reliable D call. V lost 0 bases, J lost 2 bases, and 9 bases lay in between. The CDR3 sequence is 15 residues long. Per germline, CDR1 SGHDT and CDR2 YYEEEE. The CDR3 DNA follows: TGTGCCAGCAGCTTGGGGAGGGTTGGCAATCAGCCCCAGCATTTT. Its translation is CASSLGRVGNQPQHF. The variable domain in full, completed from reference TRBV5-6 and TRBJ1-5, reads DAGVTQSPTHLIKTRGQQVTLRCSPKSGHDTVSWYQQALGQGPQFIFQYYEEEERQRGNFPDRFSGHQFPNYSSELNVNALLLGDSALYLCASSLGRVGNQPQHFGDGTRLSIL.

A note on this clone: Other DNA variants within this sample encode the same CDR3. This chain connects TRBV6-5 to TRBJ2-7; 10 bases fit TRBD1. Germline values: CDR1 MNHEY, CDR2 SVGAGI. With V trimmed by 2 bases and J by 1 base, 2 bases remained unmatched. The CDR3 totals 15 residues. The CDR3 DNA reads as TGTGCCAGCAGTTACCCGGGACAGGGGTCCTACGAGCAGTACTTC. This gives the protein CASSYPGQGSYEQYF.

The chain uses TRBV27 and TRBJ2-3, with 11 bases identical to TRBD2. The trim removed 0 bases at V and 3 bases at J, leaving 5 bases unmatched. Germline V gives CDR1 MNHEY, CDR2 SMNVEV (reference sequence). This CDR3 region has 17 residues. Here the CDR3 reads CASSLSIAGGPTDTQYF. The CDR3 DNA sequence: TGTGCCAGCAGTTTATCCATAGCGGGGGGGCCGACAGATACGCAGTATTTT.

This chain joins TRBV11-1 and TRBJ2-5; TRBD1 matches at 9 bases. V lost 6 bases, J lost 6 bases, and 2 bases stayed unmatched. The length of the CDR3 is 12 residues. CDR1 is SGHAT and CDR2 is FQDESV in the germline V gene (reference sequence). CDR3 DNA: TGTGCCAGCAGTACAGGGGGCCAGACCCAGTACTTC. This sequence encodes CASSTGGQTQYF.

In its sample, this clone was seen once. In nucleotides, the CDR3 is TGCGCCAGCAGCTTGACCTCGGGGGACAACACTGAAGCTTTCTTT. Translated, it gives CASSLTSGDNTEAFF. The chain links TRBV5-1 to TRBJ1-1; a possible D gene is TRBD1 (5 bases). The germline gives CDR1 SGHRS, CDR2 YFSETQ. Between the trimmed V and J ends, which lost 1 base and 2 bases, there was a span of 12 bases. This CDR3 is 15 amino acids long. The full variable domain, completed using reference TRBV5-1 and TRBJ1-1, is KAGVTQTPRYLIKTRGQQVTLSCSPISGHRSVSWYQQTPGQGLQFLFEYFSETQRNKGNFPGRFSGRQFSNSRSEMNVSTLELGDSALYLCASSLTSGDNTEAFFGQGTRLTVV.

This clone is a singleton in its sample. This sequence joins TRBV13 and TRBJ2-1, with 13 bases identical to TRBD2. Germline V CDR1 and CDR2: PRHDT, FYEKMQ (reference sequence). V shed 5 bases, J shed 9 bases, and the junction held 7 bases outside the gene matches. The CDR3 totals 15 residues. The CDR3 sequence is CASSRRTSGRGEQFF. DNA for the CDR3: TGTGCCAGCAGCAGGAGGACTAGCGGGAGAGGTGAGCAGTTCTTC.

This rearrangement joins TRBV5-4 to TRBJ1-2; D may be TRBD1 (5 bases). Germline assignment: CDR1 SGHNT and CDR2 YYREEE (reference sequence). Trimming shortened V by 0 bases and J by 8 bases, and 11 bases separated the two germline ends. The CDR3 sequence is 13 residues long. CDR3 DNA sequence: TGTGCCAGCAGCTTGGAGGACACCTGGGGCTACACCTTC. It encodes CASSLEDTWGYTF.

This chain connects TRBV2 to TRBJ2-2, with 7 bases aligning to TRBD1. The CDR3 has 14 residues. Per the germline V gene, CDR1 is SNHLY and CDR2 is FYNNEI. With V trimmed by 7 bases and J by 0 bases, 2 bases remained unmatched. CDR3 amino acids: CASIQGTNTGELFF. The CDR3, as DNA: TGTGCCAGCATACAGGGGACGAACACCGGGGAGCTGTTTTTT.

This chain connects TRBV5-4 to TRBJ2-2; possibly TRBD1 for D (5 bases). CDR3 length: 14 amino acids. Germline values: CDR1 SGHNT, CDR2 YYREEE (reference sequence). The germline V and J ends were trimmed by 0 bases and 6 bases, with 9 bases remaining between them. The CDR3 region is CASSLEGRAGELFF. CDR3 sequence (DNA): TGTGCCAGCAGCTTGGAGGGCAGGGCCGGGGAGCTGTTTTTT.

The chain couples TRBV27 to TRBJ1-5; possible D gene TRBD1, 6 bases. Trimming pared 5 bases from V and 6 bases from J, leaving 11 bases between. Germline CDR1 reads MNHEY; CDR2 reads SMNVEV (reference sequence). The length of the CDR3 is 13 residues. Here the CDR3 reads CASSPRQVQPQHF. In DNA form, the CDR3 reads TGTGCCAGCAGTCCCAGACAGGTTCAGCCCCAGCATTTT.

The rearrangement links TRBV7-2 to TRBJ2-7; 7 nucleotides match TRBD2. The CDR3 is 14 amino acids. The germline V gene has CDR1 SGHTA and CDR2 FQGNSA. The J segment lost 1 base and the V segment lost 5 bases, leaving 5 bases of the junction unmatched. The CDR3 spells CASSGLVSSYEQYF. The CDR3 DNA reads TGTGCCAGCAGCGGACTAGTTTCTTCCTACGAGCAGTACTTC.

In this sample, this clone turned up once. The rearrangement joins TRBV6-4 to TRBJ1-4; TRBD1 matches 10 bases. The germline CDR1 and CDR2 sequences are MRHNA and SNTAGT. The CDR3 loop spans 16 amino acids. Trimming at V came to 0 bases and at J to 6 bases, leaving 4 bases not matched to a gene. The CDR3 loop reads CASSDSSGTGDEKLFF. The CDR3 coding sequence is TGTGCCAGCAGTGACTCGTCCGGGACAGGGGATGAAAAACTGTTTTTT.

This chain joins TRBV29-1 and TRBJ2-1, with TRBD1 identical over 7 bases. The V gene's germline CDR1 is SQVTM and CDR2 ANQGSEA. The CDR3 contains 15 residues. After removal of 6 bases from V and 1 base from J, the junction contained 9 bases not matched to a gene. CDR3 in DNA: TGCAGCGTCCAGGACAGGTCCACATCCTACAATGAGCAGTTCTTC. Protein sequence: CSVQDRSTSYNEQFF.

The chain links TRBV5-1 to TRBJ1-2; D gene uncertain. Germline assignment: CDR1 SGHRS and CDR2 YFSETQ. CDR3 length equals 12 residues. Trimming shortened V by 3 bases and J by 4 bases, and 7 bases separated the two germline ends. The CDR3 here is CASSSNSYGYTF. The CDR3 DNA reads as TGCGCCAGCAGCTCAAACAGCTATGGCTACACCTTC.

The table lists this clone with a few counts. This chain joins TRBV18 and TRBJ1-5; D perhaps matches TRBD1 (5 bases). V was clipped by 0 bases and J by 0 bases, with 12 bases between them. Germline loops: CDR1 KGHSH, CDR2 LQKENI. This CDR3 is 17 amino acids long. Here the CDR3 DNA reads TGTGCCAGCTCACCACCGGCGGGGCGAAATAGCAATCAGCCCCAGCATTTT. Its translation is CASSPPAGRNSNQPQHF.

This clone has only a few counts. V is TRBV19 and J is TRBJ2-7; 11 bases align to TRBD2. J lost 6 bases, V lost 6 bases, and 7 bases had no gene match. The CDR3 is 14 residues long. CDR1 LNHDA and CDR2 SQIVND come from the germline V gene (reference sequence). As DNA, the CDR3 is TGTGCCAGTAGCCCGAGACTAGCGGGATCCGAGCAGTACTTC. It translates to CASSPRLAGSEQYF.

This chain uses TRBV7-2 with TRBJ1-6; TRBD1 might be the D (5 bases). Trimming removed 2 bases at V and 6 bases at J, with 14 bases between. There are 16 residues in the CDR3. Germline-derived CDR1 and CDR2 are SGHTA and FQGNSA. CDR3: CASSLMAGLLNSPLHF. Written as DNA, the CDR3 is TGTGCCAGCAGCTTAATGGCAGGGCTACTTAATTCACCCCTCCACTTT. The whole variable domain, filled in from reference TRBV7-2 and TRBJ1-6, reads GAGVSQSPSNKVTEKGKDVELRCDPISGHTALYWYRQSLGQGLEFLIYFQGNSAPDKSGLPSDRFSAERTGGSVSTLTIQRTQQEDSAVYLCASSLMAGLLNSPLHFGNGTRLTVT.

For this clone: One end of the junction varies from germline; a read error may be responsible. The chain has TRBV4-3 and TRBJ1-1, with D unclear. The CDR3 spans 14 residues. Per the germline V gene, CDR1 is LGHNA and CDR2 is YSLEER. DNA of the CDR3: TGCGTCAGCAGCCAAGATGTAGAAAACACTGAAGCTTTCTTT. The encoded protein is CVSSQDVENTEAFF.

The genes are TRBV7-8 and TRBJ2-7, with TRBD2 as a possible D gene (6 bases). Trimming pared 1 base from V and 4 bases from J, leaving 14 bases between. CDR1 and CDR2 (germline): SGHVS, FQNEAQ. The CDR3 totals 15 residues. The CDR3 here is CASSLDGGAHYEQYF. In DNA, the CDR3 is TGTGCCAGCAGCTTAGACGGGGGAGCGCATTACGAGCAGTACTTC.